Presented here are 9 T cell receptor beta chains from one specimen sequenced in a study of T-cell reconstitution after alpha-beta-depleted transplantation in children. The library targeted TCRbeta and was prepared with unique molecular identifiers. TCRdb itself ran the PCR reads through MiXCR, one entry per CDR3 protein. The sample contains roughly 180,000 distinct CDR3 sequences, roughly 10% of which appear only once. The sequencing used PBMCs, collected before TCRalphabeta/CD19-depleted stem cell transplant. The receptors were gathered from a boy aged 2 to 10 with acute myeloid leukemia, due to receive a stem cell transplant.

This clonotype was counted between two and nine times. The V call is TRBV30, the J call TRBJ2-3; D gene unclear. CDR1 is GTSNPN and CDR2 is SVGIG in the germline V gene (reference sequence). V was shortened by 2 bases and J by 6 bases, with 9 bases between the two germline ends. This CDR3 is built from 12 residues. The CDR3 DNA reads TGTGCCTGGAGTCCCCGGTTGGATACGCAGTATTTT. As protein: CAWSPRLDTQYF.

This clonotype appeared many times. This rearrangement joins TRBV5-1 to TRBJ2-3; 8 positions agree with TRBD2. Germline CDR1 SGHRS, CDR2 YFSETQ. This CDR3 has 15 amino acids. V was pared by 4 bases and J by 1 base, with 5 bases of the junction left unmatched. For the CDR3, the DNA is TGCGCCAGCAGCGTAGGACTAGCAGGCACAGATACGCAGTATTTT. Encoded protein: CASSVGLAGTDTQYF.

This clonotype was seen at least ten times. This rearrangement joins TRBV4-1 to TRBJ1-6; D may be TRBD1 (6 bases). CDR1 and CDR2 (germline): MGHRA, YSYEKL. The CDR3 length is 18 residues. V gave up 3 bases and J gave up 0 bases, with 15 bases separating them. The CDR3 loop reads CASSHGTPNRSYNSPLHF. DNA of the CDR3: TGCGCCAGCAGCCACGGGACACCTAATCGCTCCTATAATTCACCCCTCCACTTT.

This clonotype was counted at least ten times. The rearrangement joins TRBV7-3 to TRBJ2-1, with TRBD2 matching over 12 bases. CDR1 is SGHTA, CDR2 FQGTGA, per germline. This CDR3 has 15 amino acids. V shed 5 bases, J shed 11 bases, and the junction held 10 bases outside the gene matches. CDR3 sequence: CASSPATSGSEKQFF. The CDR3 bases are TGTGCCAGCAGCCCGGCGACTAGCGGGAGTGAGAAGCAGTTCTTC.

V is TRBV7-9 and J is TRBJ1-2; D gene uncertain. The V gene's germline CDR1 is SEHNR and CDR2 FQNEAQ (reference sequence). This CDR3 has 12 residues. Trimming took off 5 bases at V and 8 bases at J, with 12 bases between the two ends. CDR3 nucleotide sequence: TGTGCCAGCAGCCTTAGAAGTGGGGGCTACACCTTC. Protein product: CASSLRSGGYTF.

This clonotype occurred many times. V gene TRBV18 combines with J gene TRBJ1-2, with D perhaps matching TRBD1 (5 bases). Germline V gene data show CDR1 as KGHSH and CDR2 as LQKENI. Trimming removed 3 bases from V and 2 bases from J, with 10 bases in between. CDR3 size: 14 residues. The CDR3 reads CASSPLGTNYGYTF. Here the CDR3 DNA reads TGTGCCAGCTCACCCCTGGGGACCAACTATGGCTACACCTTC.

Concerning this clonotype: With a much larger clone just one base away, this may be a read error. The rearrangement uses TRBV11-2 and TRBJ2-1, with TRBD2 matching over 7 bases. This CDR3 is 12 amino acids long. Germline CDR1 is SGHAT and CDR2 is FQNNGV. The CDR3 is CANSLSGDICFF. CDR3 sequence (DNA): TGTGCCAACAGCTTAAGCGGGGATATATGCTTCTTC.

J is TRBJ2-7 and V is TRBV6-6; 7 positions match TRBD1. CDR1 and CDR2 from the germline V gene are MNHNY and SVGAGI (reference sequence). V lost 7 bases and J lost 0; bases outside the gene matches: 9. The CDR3 extends over 15 amino acids. CDR3 protein: CASTEAGTASYEQYF. As DNA, the CDR3 is TGTGCCAGCACCGAAGCCGGGACAGCCTCCTACGAGCAGTACTTC.

This clonotype has ten or more counts. The chain has TRBV5-5 and TRBJ2-1, with TRBD2 matching 16 bases. Germline values: CDR1 SGHKS, CDR2 YYEKEE (reference sequence). The ends lost 5 bases at V and 7 bases at J; junction bases unmatched: 9. CDR3 length equals 17 residues. The CDR3 here is CASRTGTSGRARNEQFF. The DNA for the CDR3 is TGTGCCAGCAGAACCGGGACTAGCGGGAGGGCCCGTAATGAGCAGTTCTTC.